This paragraph reports one T cell receptor beta chain. The data originate from a study of blood T cell repertoires in COVID-19. With 5 bases removed from V and 7 bases from J, the gap between germline ends came to 18 bases. Germline assignment: CDR1 SGDLS and CDR2 YYNGEE. The CDR3 runs to 14 residues. Per the original methods: Cell counts per sample came from amplifying reference gene primers. Here immunoSEQ multiplex PCR was the method, and the copy in TCRdb shows in-frame clones only, minus some. That table supplies the V and J calls and clone size; D and trimming were determined from the DNA. The sample yields fewer than 300,000 clones, more than 70% seen once.

This receptor was obtained from a woman under 30 with acute or convalescent COVID-19. The gene calls are TRBV9 and TRBJ1-2; D remains ambiguous. Input material: peripheral blood. CDR3 amino acids: CASSREGRGLGYTF. CDR3 coding DNA: TGTGCCAGCAGTCGAGAAGGGAGAGGGCTTGGCTACACCTTC.